Given below is one T cell receptor beta chain in context. Its matching antigen is unknown. The data were taken from a study of blood T cells in healthy people across ages. Isolating PBMCs gave at least 6.5 million of these cells per sample. For the second PCR, which ran for roughly 6 to 12 cycles, a sample-barcoded 5' primer and a J-beta primer mix were used. TCRdb passed the 5' RACE reads through MiXCR, listing each CDR3 protein once. The table shows roughly 1 million distinct CDR3 sequences, with roughly 24% occurring only once. Study-wide findings and caveats: More naive CD4+ cells and higher diversity were found in long-lived than in aged donors. The recorded TCR beta diversity per million T cells decreased in a roughly linear manner with age.

The germline V gene has CDR1 SQVTM and CDR2 ANQGSEA. The CDR3 loop spans 13 amino acids. Trimming cost V 0 bases and J 8 bases, with 13 bases left between them. The sample also formed part of further work on T cells of mothers and their children.

Sequenced input: blood. The V gene is TRBV29-1, the J gene TRBJ1-2; D gene ambiguous. The clonotype originates from a girl aged 2 to 9 in good health. CDR3 sequence: CSVEDKYFNGYTF. CDR3 nucleotide sequence: TGCAGCGTTGAAGACAAGTACTTCAACGGCTACACCTTC.